This T cell receptor beta chain was observed in a study of T cells in Graves' hyperthyroidism and ophthalmopathy. Amplified regions were TCR beta CDR3 sequences from RNA transcripts. During a first-round RT-PCR of the TCR CDR3, the HTBI primer set was used. TCRdb re-called the multiplex PCR reads through MiXCR, storing one row per CDR3 protein. The repertoire includes more than 500,000 distinct CDR3 sequences, 15% to 20% of them detected once, and less than 4.5% sits in the top ten. The V end lost 2 bases, the J end lost 9 bases, and 12 bases lay between the germline ends. CDR3 length equals 12 residues. The germline V gene has CDR1 GTSNPN and CDR2 SVGIG (reference sequence).

V is TRBV30 and J is TRBJ2-3, with a weak D call TRBD2 (5 bases). Source material: blood. The receptor was isolated from a woman under 40 with Graves' hyperthyroidism. CDR3 sequence (DNA): TGTGCCTGGAGTAGGGAGACTAACACGCAGTATTTT. This sequence encodes CAWSRETNTQYF. Filled out from reference TRBV30 and TRBJ2-3, the complete variable domain reads SQTIHQWPATLVQPVGSPLSLECTVEGTSNPNLYWYRQAAGRGLQLLFYSVGIGQISSEVPQNLSASRPQDRQFILSSKKLLLSDSGFYLCAWSRETNTQYFGPGTRLTVL.